A single sample gave rise to the 4 T cell receptor beta chains below, sequenced in a study of beta chain features in type 1 diabetes. The entirety of the isolated RNA underwent reverse transcription, so expressed TCRB transcripts were sequenced. The protocol was immunoSEQ multiplex PCR, while the TCRdb copy is restricted to in-frame clones and leaves out a portion. The data hold about 150,000 clones, with roughly an eighth observed a single time. Study conclusions and caveats: Among patients with Type 1 diabetes, TCRB CDR3s were moderately but significantly shorter in every one of the four CD4+ subsets.

What these receptors recognize is not known. The sample taken for sequencing was central memory CD4+ T cells from blood. These TCRs come from a man aged 18 to 35 with type 1 diabetes.

This clone occurred many times. The V gene is TRBV18, the J gene TRBJ1-4; the D is unclear. The germline gives CDR1 KGHSH, CDR2 LQKENI. The CDR3 spans 14 residues. Trimming removed 1 base at V and 5 bases at J, with 8 bases between. This CDR3 reads CASSPLRSNEKLFF. The CDR3 bases are TGTGCCAGCTCACCACTTCGCTCGAATGAAAAACTGTTTTTT.

The table lists this clone with a few counts. The genes are TRBV9 and TRBJ2-2, with D tentatively TRBD2 (6 bases). The CDR3 is made up of 14 amino acids. V was trimmed by 3 bases and J by 2 bases, leaving 8 bases between them. Germline loops: CDR1 SGDLS, CDR2 YYNGEE. The CDR3 is CASSGLVNTGELFF. CDR3 DNA sequence: TGTGCCAGCAGCGGACTAGTAAACACCGGGGAGCTGTTTTTT.

This clone has only a few counts. The V and J genes are TRBV5-1 and TRBJ1-1, with TRBD1 matching over 8 bases. Trimming cost V 1 base and J 0 bases; bases outside gene matches: 2. The CDR3 has 15 amino acids. Germline CDR1 SGHRS, CDR2 YFSETQ. The CDR3 region is CASSLQGAVNTEAFF. DNA for the CDR3: TGCGCCAGCAGCTTGCAGGGGGCGGTGAACACTGAAGCTTTCTTT.

V gene TRBV5-4 combines with J gene TRBJ1-2; D is unresolved. V gave up 0 bases and J gave up 4 bases, with 16 bases separating them. Per germline, CDR1 SGHNT and CDR2 YYREEE (reference sequence). The CDR3 contains 16 residues. CDR3 protein: CASSLAGVGFPYGYTF. For the CDR3, the DNA is TGTGCCAGCAGCTTGGCCGGTGTGGGTTTTCCCTATGGCTACACCTTC. Looking up the rest from reference TRBV5-4 and TRBJ1-2 gives the full variable domain: ETGVTQSPTHLIKTRGQQVTLRCSSQSGHNTVSWYQQALGQGPQFIFQYYREEENGRGNFPPRFSGLQFPNYSSELNVNALELDDSALYLCASSLAGVGFPYGYTFGSGTRLTVV.